The 19 T cell receptor beta chains reported below all come from one sample, sequenced in a study of cytomegalovirus exposure and HLA in healthy donors. A multiplex PCR was run with 60 Vbeta primers and 13 Jbeta primers. Libraries were prepared by immunoSEQ multiplex PCR; TCRdb keeps only in-frame clonotypes and omits some of them. Of 100,000 to 150,000 clones detected, 81% appear once; the ten largest clones hold 5.9%. The material sequenced was PBMCs. These receptors all come from a woman between 35 and 50 years old in good health and CMV-seropositive.

The chain combines TRBV28 with TRBJ1-2; tentatively, D is TRBD1 (6 bases). Between the trimmed V and J ends, which lost 7 bases and 5 bases, there was a span of 17 bases. Germline V gives CDR1 MDHEN, CDR2 SYDVKM. CDR3 length equals 14 residues. The CDR3 loop is CASITTGSGYGYTF. CDR3 coding DNA: TGTGCCAGCATAACAACAGGGTCGGGGTATGGCTACACCTTC.

This chain joins TRBV11-2 and TRBJ2-1; 10 bases line up with TRBD2. V was pared by 3 bases and J by 10 bases, with 9 bases of the junction left unmatched. CDR1 SGHAT and CDR2 FQNNGV come from the germline V gene. The CDR3 runs to 15 residues. The CDR3 region has the DNA TGTGCCAGCAGCTTGTTGGCTAGCGGGAGTCAGGAGCAGTTCTTC. This sequence encodes CASSLLASGSQEQFF.

This clone was observed once. The V call is TRBV9, the J call TRBJ2-3, with 12 bases that match TRBD1. Germline V lookup: CDR1 SGDLS, CDR2 YYNGEE. The V and J ends lost 3 bases and 3 bases, in that order; junction bases with no gene match: 8. The CDR3 runs 17 residues. For the CDR3, the DNA is TGTGCCAGCAGCGCTACAGGGACAGGGGGCGCGACAGATACGCAGTATTTT. Its translation is CASSATGTGGATDTQYF.

This clone came up a few times. The J gene is TRBJ2-1, the V gene TRBV11-2, with 10 bases that match TRBD2. There are 15 residues in the CDR3. Germline V lookup: CDR1 SGHAT, CDR2 FQNNGV. V gave up 2 bases and J gave up 2 bases; unmatched junction bases: 0. CDR3 protein: CASSLTSGAYNEQFF. In DNA form, the CDR3 reads TGTGCCAGCAGCTTAACTAGCGGGGCCTACAATGAGCAGTTCTTC.

This clone came up a few times. This chain connects TRBV6-5 to TRBJ2-7, with 7 bases fitting TRBD1. The CDR3 runs to 15 residues. Germline CDR1 and CDR2: MNHEY and SVGAGI. V shed 6 bases and J 1 base; nucleotides not matched to a gene: 9. CDR3 coding DNA: TGTGCCAGCAGGAGGGGGACAGTGACGTCCTACGAGCAGTACTTC. Encoded protein: CASRRGTVTSYEQYF.

The rearrangement links TRBV25-1 to TRBJ2-3, with TRBD2 identical over 11 bases. V trimming: 4 bases; J trimming: 5 bases; junction bases outside the gene matches: 5. CDR1 and CDR2 from the germline V gene are MGHDK and SYGVNS. CDR3 length equals 15 residues. The CDR3 DNA reads as TGTGCCAGCAGTGCACTAGCGGGAGCAAGAGATACGCAGTATTTT. Translated: CASSALAGARDTQYF.

The chain recombines TRBV13 with TRBJ1-1; 7 bases align to TRBD1. CDR3 size: 15 residues. In germline, CDR1 is PRHDT, CDR2 FYEKMQ (reference sequence). The V and J ends lost 0 bases and 4 bases, in that order; junction bases with no gene match: 5. CDR3 nucleotides: TGTGCCAGCAGCTTAGGGGGTAAGGGGGCCACTGAAGCTTTCTTT. It encodes CASSLGGKGATEAFF.

This clone was detected only once. The CDR3, as DNA: TGCGCCAGCAGTGGCTCCAGGGAAATGAACACTGAAGCTTTCTTT. Translated, it gives CASSGSREMNTEAFF. The chain carries TRBV10-1 and TRBJ1-1, with a weak D call TRBD1 (5 bases). V gave up 4 bases and J gave up 0 bases, with 12 bases separating them. Germline CDR1 is WNHNN and CDR2 is SYGVQD (reference sequence). The CDR3 spans 15 residues.

The chain recombines TRBV5-1 with TRBJ1-1, with 7 bases that match TRBD1. The CDR3 runs 16 residues. CDR1 SGHRS and CDR2 YFSETQ come from the germline V gene. V shed 3 bases and J 8 bases; nucleotides not matched to a gene: 16. CDR3 loop: CASSSRQGIRLWEAFF. CDR3 coding DNA: TGCGCCAGCAGCTCCCGACAGGGAATCCGGCTATGGGAAGCTTTCTTT.

This chain connects TRBV27 to TRBJ2-1; 9 bases align to TRBD2. The CDR3 runs to 16 residues. From germline, CDR1 is MNHEY and CDR2 SMNVEV (reference sequence). The V gene end was trimmed by 6 bases and the J gene end by 2 bases; junction bases not matched to a gene: 8. The CDR3 DNA follows: TGTGCCAGCAGACCCATAGCGGGAGCCACCTACAATGAGCAGTTCTTC. Amino acids: CASRPIAGATYNEQFF.

The chain uses TRBV5-4 and TRBJ2-3; TRBD1 aligns across 12 bases. With V trimmed by 4 bases and J by 4 bases, 4 bases remained unmatched. There are 15 residues in the CDR3. Germline values: CDR1 SGHNT, CDR2 YYREEE (reference sequence). The CDR3 DNA is TGTGCCAGCAGCCGGGACAGGGGGCGCCCAGATACGCAGTATTTT. As protein: CASSRDRGRPDTQYF.

This chain links TRBV7-3 with TRBJ2-1; TRBD2 agrees at 14 bases. Germline trimming cut 4 bases from V and 8 bases from J; bases unmatched to any gene: 7. The CDR3 covers 16 residues. Germline V CDR1 and CDR2: SGHTA, FQGTGA. In DNA form, the CDR3 reads TGTGCCAGCAGCTCCCCGGGACTAGCGGGAGTTGATGAGCAGTTCTTC. Encoded protein: CASSSPGLAGVDEQFF.

This chain links TRBV27 with TRBJ2-1; 8 bases fit TRBD2. J gave up 0 bases and V 3 bases, and 4 bases lay outside the gene matches. Per the germline V gene, CDR1 is MNHEY and CDR2 is SMNVEV (reference sequence). The CDR3 has 16 residues. Written as DNA, the CDR3 is TGTGCCAGCAGTTTGACTAGCGCTCACTCCTACAATGAGCAGTTCTTC. The encoded protein is CASSLTSAHSYNEQFF.

This clone was seen a handful of times. V gene TRBV10-3 combines with J gene TRBJ2-2; TRBD2 agrees at 9 bases. Trimming at V came to 6 bases and at J to 3 bases, leaving 17 bases not matched to a gene. CDR1 and CDR2 from the germline V gene are ENHRY and SYGVKD. The CDR3 has 19 residues. CDR3 sequence reads: CAIRPWASGIRSDTGELFF. In nucleotides, the CDR3 is TGTGCCATCAGGCCCTGGGCTAGCGGGATCCGCTCGGACACCGGGGAGCTGTTTTTT.

The chain is built from TRBV7-3 and TRBJ1-5; 7 nucleotides line up with TRBD1. The CDR3 covers 14 residues. Germline CDR1 reads SGHTA; CDR2 reads FQGTGA. J was trimmed by 5 bases and V by 0 bases; bases with no gene match: 1. The CDR3 sequence: CASSLTTGDQPQHF. The CDR3 DNA reads TGTGCCAGCAGCTTAACAACAGGGGATCAGCCCCAGCATTTT.

This sequence joins TRBV15 and TRBJ2-2, with D perhaps TRBD2 (5 bases). The CDR3 length is 14 residues. The germline V gene encodes CDR1 LNHNV and CDR2 YYDKDF (reference sequence). V lost 3 bases and J lost 4, with 9 bases in between. This CDR3 is CATSRRSGTGELFF. The CDR3 DNA follows: TGTGCCACCAGCAGGCGGAGCGGCACCGGGGAGCTGTTTTTT.

This chain joins TRBV5-4 and TRBJ1-6; tentative D call: TRBD1 (5 bases). Germline V lookup: CDR1 SGHNT, CDR2 YYREEE (reference sequence). V lost 0 bases to trimming and J lost 0 bases, with 7 bases between them. The CDR3 extends over 16 amino acids. CDR3 protein: CASSLGGFSYNSPLHF. The CDR3 nucleotides read TGTGCCAGCAGCTTGGGGGGCTTCTCCTATAATTCACCCCTCCACTTT.

This chain connects TRBV19 to TRBJ2-7; TRBD2 might be the D (6 bases). V gave up 3 bases and J gave up 1 base, with 10 bases separating them. CDR3 length equals 14 residues. Germline CDR1 and CDR2: LNHDA and SQIVND (reference sequence). The chain's CDR3 is CASSIGGVSYEQYF. The CDR3 DNA is TGTGCCAGTAGTATCGGGGGAGTTTCCTACGAGCAGTACTTC.

This clone was counted only a few times. The CDR3 protein is CASSESQGATEAFF. The CDR3 coding sequence is TGCGCCAGCAGTGAGTCGCAGGGGGCTACTGAAGCTTTCTTT. This chain uses TRBV10-1 with TRBJ1-1; TRBD1 matches at 8 bases. CDR1 is WNHNN and CDR2 is SYGVQD in the germline V gene (reference sequence). This CDR3 has 14 amino acids. J was trimmed by 5 bases and V by 0 bases; bases with no gene match: 2.